The 22 T cell receptor beta chains below all came from one sample that was sequenced in a study of blood T cell repertoires in COVID-19. TCRdb keeps only in-frame clones here, not all; method: immunoSEQ multiplex PCR. The table lists about 330,000 clones, around four fifths of them singletons, with approximately 1.3% in the top ten. Sequencing was done on a sample of peripheral blood. The receptors were gathered from a woman in her forties or fifties with acute or convalescent COVID-19.

The chain couples TRBV14 to TRBJ2-7; a weak D match, TRBD2 (6 bases). The germline V gene has CDR1 SGHDN and CDR2 FVKESK. The CDR3 runs to 14 residues. Trimming pared 5 bases from V and 1 base from J, leaving 12 bases between. CDR3 amino acids: CASSRAGYSYEQYF. Here the CDR3 DNA reads TGTGCCAGCAGCAGGGCGGGGTATTCCTACGAGCAGTACTTC.

The V and J genes are TRBV3-1 (or the pseudogene TRBV3-2) and TRBJ1-2; 7 bases match TRBD1. The CDR3 is made up of 17 amino acids. Germline CDR1 and CDR2: LGHDT and YNNKEL (reference sequence). Germline trimming cut 3 bases from V and 0 bases from J; bases unmatched to any gene: 10. CDR3 sequence reads: CASSHPFGDSPNYGYTF. DNA of the CDR3: TGTGCCAGCAGCCACCCCTTCGGGGACAGCCCTAACTATGGCTACACCTTC.

The V and J genes are TRBV27 and TRBJ2-4; D may be TRBD1 (6 bases). The CDR3 sequence is 14 residues long. The germline CDR1 and CDR2 sequences are MNHEY and SMNVEV (reference sequence). V lost 8 bases, J lost 9 bases, and 20 bases lay in between. The DNA for the CDR3 is TGTGCCAGCGGCTCCAACAGGGAAGTGAGCATTCAGTACTTC. It yields the protein CASGSNREVSIQYF.

The chain carries TRBV5-8 and TRBJ2-5; D uncertain. The V and J ends lost 4 bases and 5 bases respectively, with 15 bases between them. CDR3 length: 14 amino acids. The germline V gene has CDR1 SGHTS and CDR2 YDEGEE. This CDR3 is CASSVGFEKETQYF. The CDR3 bases are TGTGCCAGCAGCGTGGGCTTCGAGAAGGAGACCCAGTACTTC.

The chain recombines TRBV27 with TRBJ1-3, with 8 bases that match TRBD1. CDR1 is MNHEY and CDR2 is SMNVEV in the germline V gene (reference sequence). Trimming at V came to 6 bases and at J to 7 bases, leaving 17 bases not matched to a gene. This CDR3 has 17 residues. CDR3 loop: CASSLGSARDRPNTIYF. Written as DNA, the CDR3 is TGTGCCAGCAGCCTAGGGTCCGCCCGGGACAGGCCCAACACCATATATTTT.

V and J are TRBV4-3 and TRBJ2-3; 13 bases fit TRBD2. After removal of 0 bases from V and 4 bases from J, the junction contained 1 base not matched to a gene. The CDR3 is 16 amino acids. Germline V lookup: CDR1 LGHNA, CDR2 YSLEER. As DNA, the CDR3 is TGCGCCAGCAGCCAAGAACTAGCGGGAGGGCCAGATACGCAGTATTTT. As protein: CASSQELAGGPDTQYF.

The V and J genes are TRBV19 and TRBJ1-1; TRBD1 matches at 7 bases. The V gene end was trimmed by 6 bases and the J gene end by 5 bases; junction bases not matched to a gene: 21. This CDR3 is 18 amino acids long. Germline V gene data show CDR1 as LNHDA and CDR2 as SQIVND (reference sequence). CDR3: CASRSLSGDSRYWTEAFF. CDR3 DNA: TGTGCCAGTAGATCCCTTTCCGGGGACAGTCGGTATTGGACTGAAGCTTTCTTT. The full variable domain, with the rest looked up from reference TRBV19 and TRBJ1-1, is DGGITQSPKYLFRKEGQNVTLSCEQNLNHDAMYWYRQDPGQGLRLIYYSQIVNDFQKGDIAEGYSVSREKKESFPLTVTSAQKNPTAFYLCASRSLSGDSRYWTEAFFGQGTRLTVV.

This clone was recorded once. V usage is TRBV18 and J usage is TRBJ1-1; 8 bases map to TRBD1. There are 13 residues in the CDR3. Germline values: CDR1 KGHSH, CDR2 LQKENI. Losses at the gene ends were 9 bases for V and 1 base for J; bases not matched to a gene: 4. CDR3 DNA: TGTGCCAGTCGACAGGGGCCGAACACTGAAGCTTTCTTT. Protein sequence: CASRQGPNTEAFF. Together with reference TRBV18 and TRBJ1-1, the CDR3 gives the full variable domain: NAGVMQNPRHLVRRRGQEARLRCSPMKGHSHVYWYRQLPEEGLKFMVYLQKENIIDESGMPKERFSAEFPKEGPSILRIQQVVRGDSAAYFCASRQGPNTEAFFGQGTRLTVV.

This chain connects TRBV4-1 to TRBJ2-4, with 7 bases identical to TRBD1. This CDR3 is built from 16 residues. Germline V lookup: CDR1 MGHRA, CDR2 YSYEKL. With V trimmed by 4 bases and J by 0 bases, 6 bases remained unmatched. The CDR3 spells CASSRDRELAKNIQYF. The DNA for the CDR3 is TGCGCCAGCAGCCGCGACAGGGAATTAGCCAAAAACATTCAGTACTTC.

The V call is TRBV5-1, the J call TRBJ2-7, with 8 bases identical to TRBD2. The germline V gene encodes CDR1 SGHRS and CDR2 YFSETQ. The CDR3 extends over 14 amino acids. V lost 4 bases to trimming and J lost 3 bases; unmatched junction nucleotides: 6. CDR3 region: CASSAGTRGYEQYF. CDR3 coding DNA: TGCGCCAGCAGCGCCGGGACTAGGGGCTACGAGCAGTACTTC.

The rearrangement joins TRBV15 to TRBJ2-7; the match to TRBD1 covers 8 bases. Trimming at V came to 5 bases and at J to 3 bases, leaving 6 bases not matched to a gene. CDR3 size: 14 residues. Germline-derived CDR1 and CDR2 are LNHNV and YYDKDF (reference sequence). The CDR3 DNA reads TGTGCCACCAGCTCCGGACAGGGTGGCTACGAGCAGTACGTC. It specifies CATSSGQGGYEQYV.

This clone was counted between two and nine times. The chain couples TRBV7-9 to TRBJ1-1; D might be TRBD1 (5 bases). The CDR3 is made up of 13 amino acids. Deletions cut 4 bases from V and 7 bases from J, with 13 bases between. Looked up from germline, CDR1 is SEHNR and CDR2 is FQNEAQ (reference sequence). The CDR3 nucleotides read TGTGCCAGCAGCTCCCAACTTACAGGTGAAGCTTTCTTT. Translation: CASSSQLTGEAFF.

V and J are TRBV27 and TRBJ2-3; no reliable D call. Trimming left V 1 base short and J 3 bases short, with 11 bases between. The CDR3 loop spans 15 amino acids. Germline CDR1 and CDR2: MNHEY and SMNVEV (reference sequence). The CDR3 loop is CASSLLGTVTDTQYF. The CDR3, as DNA: TGTGCCAGCAGTTTATTGGGCACGGTGACAGATACGCAGTATTTT.

The chain joins TRBV18 to TRBJ1-5; D may be TRBD1 (5 bases). This CDR3 is built from 16 residues. V lost 6 bases to trimming and J lost 7 bases, with 22 bases between them. Per the germline V gene, CDR1 is KGHSH and CDR2 is LQKENI. The CDR3 DNA reads as TGTGCCAGCTCGCGTTATGACCCAGGGAATGGCCAGCCCCAGCATTTT. This codes for CASSRYDPGNGQPQHF.

The V and J genes are TRBV4-2 and TRBJ1-2; 9 bases align to TRBD1. V was pared by 1 base and J by 9 bases, with 12 bases of the junction left unmatched. The CDR3 sequence is 16 residues long. Germline-derived CDR1 and CDR2 are LGHNA and YNFKEQ. This CDR3 reads CASSQAPTGGFRSYTF. The CDR3 coding sequence is TGTGCCAGCAGCCAAGCTCCCACAGGGGGCTTTCGGAGCTACACCTTC.

The CDR3 coding sequence is TGTGCCGGGCAGCAGGGGGCGATGGATGGCTACACCTTC. This translates into CAGQQGAMDGYTF. This chain connects TRBV2 to TRBJ1-2; the match to TRBD1 covers 8 bases. Germline trimming cut 11 bases from V and 6 bases from J; bases unmatched to any gene: 11. Germline V gene lookup returns CDR1 SNHLY and CDR2 FYNNEI. The length of the CDR3 is 13 residues.

The chain is built from TRBV5-4 and TRBJ1-3; D is undetermined. The CDR3 totals 16 residues. Deletions cut 2 bases from V and 0 bases from J, with 12 bases between. Germline CDR1 SGHNT, CDR2 YYREEE (reference sequence). Here the CDR3 reads CASSFGSGSSGNTIYF. As DNA, the CDR3 is TGTGCCAGCAGCTTCGGGTCCGGTTCCTCTGGAAACACCATATATTTT.

The chain carries TRBV5-1 and TRBJ2-5, with TRBD2 identical over 9 bases. Germline assignment: CDR1 SGHRS and CDR2 YFSETQ. The CDR3 spans 17 residues. V lost 4 bases and J lost 0; bases outside the gene matches: 10. The CDR3 DNA sequence: TGCGCCAGCAGCCGAGGGACTAGCACCTCGTACCAAGAGACCCAGTACTTC. It translates to CASSRGTSTSYQETQYF.

The chain joins TRBV19 to TRBJ1-6; a possible D gene is TRBD1 (6 bases). Per germline, CDR1 LNHDA and CDR2 SQIVND (reference sequence). CDR3 length: 15 residues. The V end was cut by 7 bases, the J end by 0 bases, with 10 bases between. The CDR3 DNA reads as TGTGCCAGTACCCGGGACACCTCCTATAATTCACCCCTCCACTTT. It codes for CASTRDTSYNSPLHF.

V gene TRBV9 combines with J gene TRBJ1-4, with 7 bases lining up with TRBD1. The CDR3 totals 15 residues. Trimming at V came to 4 bases and at J to 2 bases, leaving 5 bases not matched to a gene. Germline CDR1 reads SGDLS; CDR2 reads YYNGEE. The CDR3 here is CASSRLQGTNEKLFF. CDR3 coding DNA: TGTGCCAGCAGCCGATTACAGGGGACTAATGAAAAACTGTTTTTT.

The rearrangement links TRBV9 to TRBJ2-7; D possibly corresponds to TRBD2 (6 bases). V lost 0 bases and J lost 3, with 10 bases in between. Looked up from germline, CDR1 is SGDLS and CDR2 is YYNGEE. The CDR3 spans 14 residues. CDR3 nucleotides: TGTGCCAGCAGCGTAGGCGGGGCCGACTACGAGCAGTACTTC. This translates into CASSVGGADYEQYF.

This chain links TRBV9 with TRBJ2-1, with a tentative D call TRBD1 (6 bases). With 4 bases removed from V and 8 bases from J, the gap between germline ends came to 16 bases. The germline CDR1 and CDR2 sequences are SGDLS and YYNGEE. The CDR3 length is 14 residues. CDR3 loop: CASSLKGGSDEQFF. In DNA form, the CDR3 reads TGTGCCAGCAGCCTTAAAGGGGGAAGCGATGAGCAGTTCTTC.